This T cell receptor beta chain was identified in a study of T cell repertoires in cytomegalovirus infection. Turning to the study itself: Well-studied HLA-B-restricted epitopes and recently identified HLA-C-restricted epitopes of CMV were both used in the study. Public TCR beta signature analysis indicated the presence of both CMV infection and matching HLA type. Findings and caveats of the study: Individuals carrying CMV plus the relevant HLA were identified by cumulative frequency of public TCR beta families. In two of eight donors, the top clonotype was HLA-C-restricted CMV-specific.

This clonotype has a handful of counts. Its antigen is unknown. The germline CDR1 and CDR2 sequences are MNHNS and SASEGT. The CDR3 is made up of 15 amino acids. The germline V and J ends were trimmed by 5 bases and 4 bases, with 16 bases remaining between them. TCRdb processed the reads anew with MiXCR; each CDR3 protein has one entry. The top ten hold around an eighth of the sample, which has about a million distinct CDR3 sequences, 25% to 40% seen once. The input for sequencing was cultured CD8+ T cells from PBMCs, taken from culture after CMV antigen stimulation. This TCR derives from a human donor in good health (CMV status not recorded). Some clones in this sample may be carry-over from other donors' samples. This chain connects TRBV6-1 to TRBJ2-3; no clear D gene. The CDR3, as DNA: TGTGCCAGCAGTCCACTTACGTTTGGGGCAGATACGCAGTATTTT. It codes for CASSPLTFGADTQYF.